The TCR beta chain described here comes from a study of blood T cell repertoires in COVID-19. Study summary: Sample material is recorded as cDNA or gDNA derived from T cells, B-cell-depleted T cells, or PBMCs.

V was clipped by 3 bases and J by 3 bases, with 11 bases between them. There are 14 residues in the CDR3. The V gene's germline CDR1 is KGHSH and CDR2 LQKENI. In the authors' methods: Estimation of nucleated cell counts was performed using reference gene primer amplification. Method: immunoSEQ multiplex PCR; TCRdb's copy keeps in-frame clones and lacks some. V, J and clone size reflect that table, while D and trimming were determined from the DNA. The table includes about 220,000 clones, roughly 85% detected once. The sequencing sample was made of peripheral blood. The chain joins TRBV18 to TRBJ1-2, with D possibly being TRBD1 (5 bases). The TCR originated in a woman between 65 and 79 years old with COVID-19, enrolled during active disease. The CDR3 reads CASSPLGDDYGYTF. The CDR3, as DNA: TGTGCCAGCTCACCTCTAGGGGATGACTATGGCTACACCTTC.